This TCR beta chain was obtained from a study of cytotoxic CD8 clonotypes in ibrutinib-treated CLL. Study information: Samples showed on average about 240,000 productive templates and about 100,000 productive rearrangements.

With sequencing, the targeted depth ranged from 1 in 200,000 to 1 in 1 million T cells. The table came from immunoSEQ multiplex PCR; TCRdb's copy has only in-frame clones and leaves some out. The sample includes 60,000 to 65,000 clones, 45% to 60% of them seen just once. This CDR3 contains 14 residues. Germline CDR1 reads SNHLY; CDR2 reads FYNNEI. V shed 4 bases and J shed 6 bases, with 13 bases lying between them. This clone counts as medium-sized. J is TRBJ1-3 and V is TRBV2, with D possibly TRBD1 on 6 matching bases. This sample comprised PBMCs, obtained after 12 months of ibrutinib treatment. This sequence was found in a human donor with chronic lymphocytic leukemia. Here the CDR3 reads CASSGTGFENTIYF. The CDR3 region has the DNA TGTGCCAGCAGTGGTACAGGGTTCGAAAACACCATATATTTT.